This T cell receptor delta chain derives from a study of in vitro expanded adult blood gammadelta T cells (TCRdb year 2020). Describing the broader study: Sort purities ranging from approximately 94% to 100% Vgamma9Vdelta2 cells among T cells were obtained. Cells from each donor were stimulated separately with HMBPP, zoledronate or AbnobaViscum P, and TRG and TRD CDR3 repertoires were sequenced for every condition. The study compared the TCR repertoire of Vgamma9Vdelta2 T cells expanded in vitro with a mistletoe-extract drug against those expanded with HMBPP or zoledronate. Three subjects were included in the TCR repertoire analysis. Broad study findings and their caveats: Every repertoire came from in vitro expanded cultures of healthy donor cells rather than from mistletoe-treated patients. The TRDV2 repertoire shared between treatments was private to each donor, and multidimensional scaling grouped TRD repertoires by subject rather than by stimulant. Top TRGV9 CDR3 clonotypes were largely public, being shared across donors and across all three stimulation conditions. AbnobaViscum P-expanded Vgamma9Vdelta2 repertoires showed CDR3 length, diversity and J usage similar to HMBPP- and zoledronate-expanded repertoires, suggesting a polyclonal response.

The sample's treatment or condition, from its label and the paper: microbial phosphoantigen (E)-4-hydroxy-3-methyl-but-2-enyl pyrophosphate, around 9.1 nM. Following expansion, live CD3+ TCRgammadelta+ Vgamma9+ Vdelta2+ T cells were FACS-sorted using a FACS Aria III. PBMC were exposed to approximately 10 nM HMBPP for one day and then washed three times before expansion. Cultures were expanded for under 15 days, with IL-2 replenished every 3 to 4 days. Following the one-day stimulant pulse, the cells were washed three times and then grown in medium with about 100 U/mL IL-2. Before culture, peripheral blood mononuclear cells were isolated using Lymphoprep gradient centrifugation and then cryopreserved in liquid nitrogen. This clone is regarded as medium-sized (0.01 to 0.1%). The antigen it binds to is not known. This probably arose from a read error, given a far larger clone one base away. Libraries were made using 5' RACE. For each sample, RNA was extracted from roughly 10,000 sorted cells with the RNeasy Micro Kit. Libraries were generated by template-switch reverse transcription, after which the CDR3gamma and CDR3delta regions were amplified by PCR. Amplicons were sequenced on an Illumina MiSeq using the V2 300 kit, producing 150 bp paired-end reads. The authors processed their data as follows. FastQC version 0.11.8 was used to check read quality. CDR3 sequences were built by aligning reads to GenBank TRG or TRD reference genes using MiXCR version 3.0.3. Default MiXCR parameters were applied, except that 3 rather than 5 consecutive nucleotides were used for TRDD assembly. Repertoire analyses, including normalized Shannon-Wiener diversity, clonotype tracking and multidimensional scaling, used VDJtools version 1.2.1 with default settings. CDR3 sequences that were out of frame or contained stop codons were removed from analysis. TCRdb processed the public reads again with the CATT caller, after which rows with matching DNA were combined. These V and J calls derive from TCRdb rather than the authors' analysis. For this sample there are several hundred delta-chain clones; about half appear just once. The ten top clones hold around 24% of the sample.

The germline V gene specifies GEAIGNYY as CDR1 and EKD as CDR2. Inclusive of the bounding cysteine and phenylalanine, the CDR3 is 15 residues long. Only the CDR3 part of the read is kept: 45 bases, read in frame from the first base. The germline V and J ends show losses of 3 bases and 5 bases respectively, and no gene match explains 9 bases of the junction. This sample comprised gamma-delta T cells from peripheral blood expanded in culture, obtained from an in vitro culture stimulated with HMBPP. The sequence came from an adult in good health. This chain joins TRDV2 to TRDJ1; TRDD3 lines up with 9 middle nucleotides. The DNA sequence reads TGTGCCTGTGACGCCCTACTGGGGGAGAAAGATAAACTCATCTTT. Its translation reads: CACDALLGEKDKLIF.